The 5 T cell receptor beta chains reported below all come from one sample, sequenced in a study of vaccination effects on CD4 cells after COVID-19. ViraFEST assay sequencing came after antigen-specific CD4+ T cells were expanded with viral peptide pools. When more than 9 days of culture had elapsed, CD4+ T cells were isolated. Vaccination of participants consisted of two doses of either the BNT162b2 or mRNA-1273 vaccine. Their antigens remain unidentified. Produced via immunoSEQ multiplex PCR; TCRdb's table is partial and in-frame only. The data show 40,000 to 50,000 clones, over 60% seen once. Sequenced material: CD4+ T cells from PBMCs cultured with HCoV-OC43 spike peptides, taken after COVID-19 vaccination. Subset indicated: HCoV-OC43 spike overlapping peptide pool stimulation. The receptors here all came from a human donor who received a COVID-19 vaccine.

In this sample, this clone turned up a few times. The V gene is TRBV4-1, the J gene TRBJ2-1, with a weak D call TRBD2 (5 bases). Germline V lookup: CDR1 MGHRA, CDR2 YSYEKL. This CDR3 region has 14 residues. V shed 1 base and J shed 1 base, with 5 bases lying between them. CDR3 sequence reads: CASSQGRSYNEQFF. DNA for the CDR3: TGCGCCAGCAGCCAAGGGAGGTCCTACAATGAGCAGTTCTTC.

In its sample, this clone was seen a few times. This rearrangement joins TRBV18 to TRBJ1-4; TRBD1 aligns across 8 bases. The V and J ends lost 5 bases and 6 bases, in that order; junction bases with no gene match: 2. This CDR3 comprises 13 residues. Germline CDR1 is KGHSH and CDR2 is LQKENI. This chain's CDR3 is CASSSQGDEKLFF. CDR3 nucleotides: TGTGCCAGCTCATCACAGGGGGATGAAAAACTGTTTTTT. Combining the CDR3 with reference TRBV18 and TRBJ1-4 gives the whole variable domain NAGVMQNPRHLVRRRGQEARLRCSPMKGHSHVYWYRQLPEEGLKFMVYLQKENIIDESGMPKERFSAEFPKEGPSILRIQQVVRGDSAAYFCASSSQGDEKLFFGSGTQLSVL.

The V gene is TRBV5-1, the J gene TRBJ2-3, with D hard to call. The germline V gene encodes CDR1 SGHRS and CDR2 YFSETQ. The CDR3 totals 12 residues. V lost 2 bases, J lost 8 bases, and 9 bases lay in between. The CDR3 loop is CASSLGEATQYF. CDR3 bases: TGCGCCAGCAGCTTAGGCGAAGCTACGCAGTATTTT.

In DNA form, the CDR3 reads TGTGCCAGCAGCGTACAGGGTTCCAATGAGCAGTTCTTC. Translation gives CASSVQGSNEQFF. The V gene is TRBV3-1 (or the pseudogene TRBV3-2), the J gene TRBJ2-1; D possibly corresponds to TRBD1 (6 bases). Trimming cost V 5 bases and J 6 bases, with 11 bases left between them. CDR1 and CDR2 from the germline V gene are LGHDT and YNNKEL (reference sequence). The CDR3 contains 13 residues.

The genes are TRBV27 and TRBJ2-1, with 8 bases fitting TRBD2. Germline CDR1 and CDR2: MNHEY and SMNVEV (reference sequence). The CDR3 is 14 residues long. V shed 5 bases and J 9 bases; nucleotides not matched to a gene: 9. The CDR3 sequence: CASSEGLEIAEQFF. The DNA of the CDR3 is TGTGCCAGCAGTGAGGGACTAGAGATCGCTGAGCAGTTCTTC.